Each of the 2 T cell receptor beta chains below was sequenced from the same sample in a study of blood T cell repertoires in COVID-19. Profiled with immunoSEQ multiplex PCR; TCRdb holds only in-frame clones, not every one. The sample carries about 170,000 clones, roughly 93% recorded once. Sequencing was carried out using peripheral blood. These receptor sequences come from a man between 18 and 29 years old with COVID-19, enrolled during active disease.

The V gene is TRBV5-1, the J gene TRBJ2-2, with 8 bases matching TRBD1. With 3 bases clipped from V and 3 bases from J, the junction kept 4 bases outside the gene matches. The CDR3 length is 15 residues. In germline, CDR1 is SGHRS, CDR2 YFSETQ. The CDR3 is CASSSAQGDTGELFF. The CDR3 nucleotides read TGCGCCAGCAGCTCTGCACAGGGGGACACCGGGGAGCTGTTTTTT.

The V and J genes are TRBV19 and TRBJ2-7; D might be TRBD1 (5 bases). Germline CDR1 and CDR2: LNHDA and SQIVND (reference sequence). CDR3 length: 14 amino acids. The V and J ends lost 2 bases and 5 bases respectively, with 13 bases between them. This CDR3 reads CASSIQGSENEQYF. In DNA, the CDR3 is TGTGCCAGTAGTATACAGGGCTCTGAGAACGAGCAGTACTTC.